This TCR beta chain was identified during a study of blood T cell repertoires in COVID-19. As for the study in general: Sites across the United States, Italy and Spain contributed samples from acute and convalescent COVID-19. PBMCs, B-cell-depleted T cells, or T cells provided the cDNA or gDNA that made up the material.

Authors' processing steps: Estimated nucleated cell counts came from reference gene primer amplification. The method was immunoSEQ multiplex PCR; TCRdb's version includes in-frame clones alone and lacks a portion of them. D and trimming were read from the DNA, whereas the V and J calls and clone size are those reported in that table. The repertoire includes tens of thousands of clones, around 90% of them detected once, and around 4.8% sits in the top ten. The receptor was derived from a man aged 55 to 69 with acute or convalescent COVID-19. The specimen was peripheral blood.

This CDR3 reads CASSLDVETDTQYF. The DNA for the CDR3 is TGTGCCAGCAGCTTAGACGTAGAGACAGATACGCAGTATTTT. The genes are TRBV7-9 and TRBJ2-3; D is unresolved. Trimming pared 1 base from V and 3 bases from J, leaving 8 bases between. CDR3 length equals 14 residues. Looked up from germline, CDR1 is SEHNR and CDR2 is FQNEAQ (reference sequence).